This record covers a single TCR beta chain. These data come from a study of type 1 and type 2 diabetes patients. PCR was run on genomic DNA. Multiplex PCR with 30 forward and 13 reverse primers amplified the TCR beta CDR3. MiXCR, applied by TCRdb to the multiplex PCR reads, yields one record per CDR3 protein. This sample has under 300,000 distinct CDR3 sequences, with 40% to 50% found just once. CDR1 and CDR2 from the germline V gene are SNHLY and FYNNEI. The CDR3 consists of 13 residues. V was clipped by 2 bases and J by 3 bases, with 8 bases between them. This receptor was identified in a man aged 18 to 35 with type 2 diabetes. This chain joins TRBV2 and TRBJ2-7, with D tentatively TRBD2 (5 bases). Specimen: peripheral blood mononuclear cells (PBMCs). The CDR3 DNA reads as TGTGCCAGCAGTGAATACAGCGGCTACGAGCAGTACTTC. As protein: CASSEYSGYEQYF. The full variable domain, rest sourced from reference TRBV2 and TRBJ2-7, is EPEVTQTPSHQVTQMGQEVILRCVPISNHLYFYWYRQILGQKVEFLVSFYNNEISEKSEIFDDQFSVERPDGSNFTLKIRSTKLEDSAMYFCASSEYSGYEQYFGPGTRLTVT.